The T cell receptor beta chain described here comes from a study of T cell changes during pregnancy in multiple sclerosis. The CDR3 covers 14 residues. Germline assignment: CDR1 SGHDT and CDR2 YYEEEE. J gave up 2 bases and V 5 bases, and 5 bases lay outside the gene matches. The repertoire was sequenced with immunoSEQ multiplex PCR; TCRdb's copy has only in-frame clones and lacks some. The repertoire includes 40,000 or so clones, 85% to 95% of them detected once, and around 8% sits in the top ten. Sequencing was performed on CD8+ T cells from peripheral blood mononuclear cells, taken in the third trimester of pregnancy. The clonotype was recovered from a female donor with multiple sclerosis, enrolled in a pregnancy study. The chain is built from TRBV5-6 and TRBJ2-3; TRBD1 aligns across 7 bases. The CDR3 DNA reads TGTGCCAGCAGGTGGGGACAGACCACAGATACGCAGTATTTT. Protein sequence: CASRWGQTTDTQYF.